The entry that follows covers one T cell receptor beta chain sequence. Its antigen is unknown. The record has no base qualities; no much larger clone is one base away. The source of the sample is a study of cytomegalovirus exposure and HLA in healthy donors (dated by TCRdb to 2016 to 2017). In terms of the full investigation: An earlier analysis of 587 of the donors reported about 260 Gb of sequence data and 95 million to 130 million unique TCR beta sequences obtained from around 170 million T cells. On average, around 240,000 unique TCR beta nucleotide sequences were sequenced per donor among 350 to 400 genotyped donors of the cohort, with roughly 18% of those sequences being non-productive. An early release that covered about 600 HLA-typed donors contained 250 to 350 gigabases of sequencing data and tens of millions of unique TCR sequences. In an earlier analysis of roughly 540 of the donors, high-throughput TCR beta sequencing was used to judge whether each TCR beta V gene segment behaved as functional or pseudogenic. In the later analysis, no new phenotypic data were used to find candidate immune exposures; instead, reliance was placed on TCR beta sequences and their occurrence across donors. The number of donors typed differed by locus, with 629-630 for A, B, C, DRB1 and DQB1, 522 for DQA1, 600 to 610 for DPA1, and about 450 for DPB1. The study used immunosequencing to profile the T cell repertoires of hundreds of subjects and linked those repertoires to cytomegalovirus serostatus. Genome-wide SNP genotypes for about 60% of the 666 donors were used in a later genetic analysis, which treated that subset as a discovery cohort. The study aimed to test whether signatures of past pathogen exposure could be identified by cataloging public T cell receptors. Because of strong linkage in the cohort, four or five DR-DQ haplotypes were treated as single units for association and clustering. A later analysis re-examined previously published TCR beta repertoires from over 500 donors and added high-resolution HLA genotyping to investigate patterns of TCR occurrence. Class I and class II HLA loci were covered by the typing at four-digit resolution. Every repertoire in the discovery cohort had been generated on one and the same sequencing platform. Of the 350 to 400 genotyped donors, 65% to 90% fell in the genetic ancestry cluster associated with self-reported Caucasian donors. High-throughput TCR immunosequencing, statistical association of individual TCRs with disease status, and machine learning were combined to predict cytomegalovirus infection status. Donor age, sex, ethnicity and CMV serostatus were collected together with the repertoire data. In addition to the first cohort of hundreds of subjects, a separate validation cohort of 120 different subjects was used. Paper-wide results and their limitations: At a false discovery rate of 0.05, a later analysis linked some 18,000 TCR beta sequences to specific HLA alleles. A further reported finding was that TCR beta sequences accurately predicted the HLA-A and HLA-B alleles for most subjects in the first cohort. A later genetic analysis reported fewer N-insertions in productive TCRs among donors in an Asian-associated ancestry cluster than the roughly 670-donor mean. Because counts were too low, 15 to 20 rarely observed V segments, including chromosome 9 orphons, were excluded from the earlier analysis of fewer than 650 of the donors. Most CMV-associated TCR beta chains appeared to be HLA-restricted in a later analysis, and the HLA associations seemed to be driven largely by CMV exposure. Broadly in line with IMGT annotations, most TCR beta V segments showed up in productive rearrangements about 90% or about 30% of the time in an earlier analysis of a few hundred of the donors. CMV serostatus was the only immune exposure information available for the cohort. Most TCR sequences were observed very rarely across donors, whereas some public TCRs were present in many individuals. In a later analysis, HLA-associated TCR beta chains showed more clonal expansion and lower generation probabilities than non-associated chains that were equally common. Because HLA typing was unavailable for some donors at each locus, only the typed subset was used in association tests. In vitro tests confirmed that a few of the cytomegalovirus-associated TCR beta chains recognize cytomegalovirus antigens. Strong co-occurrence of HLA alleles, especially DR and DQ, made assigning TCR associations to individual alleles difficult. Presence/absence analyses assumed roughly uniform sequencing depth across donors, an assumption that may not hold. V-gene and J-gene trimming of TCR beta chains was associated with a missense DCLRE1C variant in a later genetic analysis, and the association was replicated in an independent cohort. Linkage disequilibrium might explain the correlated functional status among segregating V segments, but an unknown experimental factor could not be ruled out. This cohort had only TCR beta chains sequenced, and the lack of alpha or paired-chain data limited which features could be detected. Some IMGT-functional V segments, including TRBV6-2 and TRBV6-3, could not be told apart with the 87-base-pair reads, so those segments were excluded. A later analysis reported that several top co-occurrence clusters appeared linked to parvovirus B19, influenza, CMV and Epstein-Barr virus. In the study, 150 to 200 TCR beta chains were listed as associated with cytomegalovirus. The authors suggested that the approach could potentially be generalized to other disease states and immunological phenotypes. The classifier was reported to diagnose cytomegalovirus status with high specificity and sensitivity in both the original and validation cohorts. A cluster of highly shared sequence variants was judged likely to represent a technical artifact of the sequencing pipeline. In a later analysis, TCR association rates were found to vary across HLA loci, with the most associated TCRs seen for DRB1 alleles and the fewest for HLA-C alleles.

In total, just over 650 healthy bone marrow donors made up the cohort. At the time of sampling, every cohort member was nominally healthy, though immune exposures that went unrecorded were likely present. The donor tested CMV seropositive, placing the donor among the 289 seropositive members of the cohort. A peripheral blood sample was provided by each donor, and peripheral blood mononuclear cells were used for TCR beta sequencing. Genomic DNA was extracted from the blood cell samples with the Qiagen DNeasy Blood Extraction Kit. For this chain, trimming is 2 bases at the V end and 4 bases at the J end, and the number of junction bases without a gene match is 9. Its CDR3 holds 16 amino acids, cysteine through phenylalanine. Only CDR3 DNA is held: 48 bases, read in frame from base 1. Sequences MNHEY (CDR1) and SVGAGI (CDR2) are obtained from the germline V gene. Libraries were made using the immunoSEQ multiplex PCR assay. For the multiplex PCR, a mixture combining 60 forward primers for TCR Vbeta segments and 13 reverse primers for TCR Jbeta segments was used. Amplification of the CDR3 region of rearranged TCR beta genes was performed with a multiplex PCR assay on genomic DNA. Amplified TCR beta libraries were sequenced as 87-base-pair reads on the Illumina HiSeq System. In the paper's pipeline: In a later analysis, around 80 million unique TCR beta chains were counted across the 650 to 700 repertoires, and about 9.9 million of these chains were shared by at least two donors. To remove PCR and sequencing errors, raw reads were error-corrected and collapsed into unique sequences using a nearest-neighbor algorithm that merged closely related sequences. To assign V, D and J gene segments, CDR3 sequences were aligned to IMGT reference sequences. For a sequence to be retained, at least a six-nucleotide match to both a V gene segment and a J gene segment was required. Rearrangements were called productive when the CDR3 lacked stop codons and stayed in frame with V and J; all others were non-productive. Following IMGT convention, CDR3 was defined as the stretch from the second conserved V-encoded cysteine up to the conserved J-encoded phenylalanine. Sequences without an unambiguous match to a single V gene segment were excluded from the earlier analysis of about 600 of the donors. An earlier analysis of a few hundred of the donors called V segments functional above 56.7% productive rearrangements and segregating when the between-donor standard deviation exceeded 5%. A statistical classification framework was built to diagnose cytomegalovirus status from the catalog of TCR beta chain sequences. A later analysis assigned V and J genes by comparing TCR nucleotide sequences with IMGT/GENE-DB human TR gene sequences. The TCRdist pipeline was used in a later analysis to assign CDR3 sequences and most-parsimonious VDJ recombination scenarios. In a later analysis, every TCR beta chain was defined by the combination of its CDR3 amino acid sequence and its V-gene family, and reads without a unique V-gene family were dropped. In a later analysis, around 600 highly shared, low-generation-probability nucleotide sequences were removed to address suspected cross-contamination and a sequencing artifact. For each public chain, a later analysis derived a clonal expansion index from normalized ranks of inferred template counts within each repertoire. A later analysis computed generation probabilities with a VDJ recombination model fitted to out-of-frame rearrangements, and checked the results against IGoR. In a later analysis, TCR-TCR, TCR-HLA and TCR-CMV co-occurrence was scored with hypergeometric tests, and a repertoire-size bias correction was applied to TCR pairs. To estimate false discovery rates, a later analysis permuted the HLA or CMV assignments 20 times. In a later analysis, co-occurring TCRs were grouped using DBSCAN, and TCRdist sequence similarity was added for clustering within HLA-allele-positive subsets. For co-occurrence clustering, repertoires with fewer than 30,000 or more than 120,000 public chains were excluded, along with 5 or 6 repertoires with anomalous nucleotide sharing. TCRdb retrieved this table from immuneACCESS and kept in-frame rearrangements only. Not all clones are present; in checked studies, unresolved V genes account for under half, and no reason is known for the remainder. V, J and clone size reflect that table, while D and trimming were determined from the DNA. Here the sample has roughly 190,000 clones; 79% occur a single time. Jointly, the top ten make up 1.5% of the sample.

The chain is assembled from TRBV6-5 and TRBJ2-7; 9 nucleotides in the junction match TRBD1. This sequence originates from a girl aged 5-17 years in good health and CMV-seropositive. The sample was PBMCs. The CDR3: CASSYLEGQGGYEQYF. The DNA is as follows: TGTGCCAGCAGTTACCTGGAGGGACAGGGCGGATACGAGCAGTACTTC.